The 22 T cell receptor beta chains presented below share a single source sample, sequenced in a study of T cells in women clearing cervical HPV infection. This table comes from immunoSEQ multiplex PCR, and its TCRdb copy is limited to in-frame clones, with some not included. The sample features roughly 24,000 clones, with 4.5% to 6% in its top ten. Sequencing was performed on blood buffy coat. The receptors shown here come from a woman between 18 and 70 years old with a cervical HPV16 infection that either progressed to CIN3+ or cleared (not recorded which).

In the case of this clone: The read ends 3 residues early relative to the CDR3; the germline J gene fills the gap. The genes are TRBV6-4 and TRBJ1-2, with 11 bases aligning to TRBD1. The trim removed 2 bases at V and 5 bases at J, leaving 13 bases unmatched. This CDR3 contains 18 residues. Germline V CDR1 and CDR2: MRHNA, SNTAGT. The chain's CDR3 is CASSDGLSRDRGMYGYTF. CDR3 DNA (partial): TGTGCCAGCAGTGACGGATTGTCCCGGGACAGGGGGATGTATGGC.

Of note for this clone: The CDR3 is cut off 3 residues early in the read; its end comes from the germline J gene. The chain has TRBV6-2 or TRBV6-3 and TRBJ2-1; D not certain. Trimming took 0 bases from V and 6 from J, leaving 9 bases between them. From germline, CDR1 is MNHEY and CDR2 SVGEGT. This CDR3 has 14 amino acids. The sequenced CDR3 bases are TGTGCCAGCAGTTACTCGTCGTTCGGCAATGAG. It specifies CASSYSSFGNE. The whole CDR3 protein reads CASSYSSFGNEQFF.

Comment on this clone: The read finishes 3 residues shy of the CDR3 end, and the germline J gene is used to complete it. V and J are TRBV5-1 and TRBJ1-2, with 7 nucleotides matching TRBD1. Germline V gives CDR1 SGHRS, CDR2 YFSETQ. The J segment lost 2 bases and the V segment lost 4 bases, leaving 8 bases of the junction unmatched. This CDR3 region has 15 residues. The CDR3 DNA, read in part, is TGCGCCAGCAGCGTGGGGACAGACATCAACTATGGC. Translated, it gives CASSVGTDINYG. In full, the CDR3 reads CASSVGTDINYGYTF. The full variable domain, completed using reference TRBV5-1 and TRBJ1-2, is KAGVTQTPRYLIKTRGQQVTLSCSPISGHRSVSWYQQTPGQGLQFLFEYFSETQRNKGNFPGRFSGRQFSNSRSEMNVSTLELGDSALYLCASSVGTDINYGYTFGSGTRLTVV.

Comment on this clone: Coverage ceases 3 residues before the CDR3 finishes, and the germline J gene fills in the end. V is TRBV5-1 and J is TRBJ2-5, with 8 positions matching TRBD2. Per the germline V gene, CDR1 is SGHRS and CDR2 is YFSETQ. This CDR3 spans 16 amino acids. The J segment lost 2 bases and the V segment lost 5 bases, leaving 11 bases of the junction unmatched. The CDR3 region is CASSYPIAGLQETQYF. Partial CDR3 DNA: TGCGCCAGCAGTTACCCCATAGCGGGGTTGCAAGAGACC.

The part of the CDR3 DNA that was read is TGCAGCGCAGAATTTGCCTGGGGGGTCTATGGC. This sequence encodes CSAEFAWGVYG. The CDR3 reads in full as CSAEFAWGVYGYTF. The chain is built from TRBV29-1 and TRBJ1-2, with D perhaps matching TRBD1 (5 bases). The sequenced fragment ends 3 residues before the CDR3 boundary, so the rest is inferred from the germline J gene. CDR3 length equals 14 residues. Deletions cut 7 bases from V and 4 bases from J, with 19 bases between. CDR1 and CDR2 from the germline V gene are SQVTM and ANQGSEA.

A remark on this clone: The read falls 3 residues short of the CDR3 end, and the missing part is taken from the germline J gene. The chain is built from TRBV5-1 and TRBJ2-2; 8 bases line up with TRBD1. CDR1 and CDR2 from the germline V gene are SGHRS and YFSETQ. The CDR3 has 13 residues. Germline trimming cut 4 bases from V and 10 bases from J; bases unmatched to any gene: 6. Partial CDR3 DNA: TGCGCCAGCAGCGTAGGGACAGGTGCGGAG. Protein sequence: CASSVGTGAE. The full CDR3 protein is CASSVGTGAELFF.

A word on this clone: With the read ending 3 residues before the CDR3 end, the germline J gene is used to fill in that end. This sequence joins TRBV10-3 and TRBJ1-4; D may be TRBD1 (6 bases). Trimming took 6 bases from V and 7 from J, leaving 18 bases between them. The CDR3 has 15 amino acids. Per the germline V gene, CDR1 is ENHRY and CDR2 is SYGVKD. The CDR3 protein is CAISQGQAMGEKLFF. The covered CDR3 bases are TGTGCCATCAGCCAGGGACAAGCCATGGGTGAAAAA.

About this clone itself: The CDR3 end is not reached by the read, which stops 3 residues before it; the germline J gene fills it in. V usage is TRBV2 and J usage is TRBJ2-1, with 7 bases identical to TRBD2. Per the germline V gene, CDR1 is SNHLY and CDR2 is FYNNEI. V shed 8 bases and J 4 bases; nucleotides not matched to a gene: 5. This CDR3 has 13 residues. The CDR3 DNA, read in part, is TGTGCCAGCGGGGGGGAGGTGTACAATGAG. It codes for CASGGEVYNE. The entire CDR3 protein is CASGGEVYNEQFF.

CDR3 sequence: CSASVAGRLGETQYF. The covered CDR3 bases are TGCAGTGCTAGTGTAGCGGGTCGGTTAGGGGAGACC. The V and J genes are TRBV20-1 and TRBJ2-5, with 7 nucleotides matching TRBD2. The read terminates 3 residues ahead of where the CDR3 ends, so the germline J gene completes it. V was pared by 3 bases and J by 5 bases, with 12 bases of the junction left unmatched. The CDR3 is 15 amino acids. Germline CDR1 DFQATT, CDR2 SNEGSKA (reference sequence).

Points on this clone: The DNA ends 3 residues before the CDR3 does, and the rest of the CDR3 is filled in from the germline J gene. This chain links TRBV7-9 with TRBJ1-4; D might be TRBD1 (6 bases). The CDR3 extends over 13 amino acids. CDR1 is SEHNR and CDR2 is FQNEAQ in the germline V gene (reference sequence). The covered CDR3 bases are TGTGCCAGCAGCTGGGGGCCGAATTCACCA. Translating gives CASSWGPNSP. The full CDR3 protein reads CASSWGPNSPLFF.

The sequenced part of the CDR3 DNA is TGTGCCTGGGAAGGGGGGGGGAACACTGAA. Translating it yields CAWEGGGNTE. The full CDR3 protein is CAWEGGGNTEAFF. The chain recombines TRBV30 with TRBJ1-1; tentative D call: TRBD1 (6 bases). The sequence runs out 3 residues before the end of the CDR3; the remainder is reconstructed from the germline J gene. Trimming left V 5 bases short and J 1 base short, with 11 bases between. Germline CDR1 and CDR2: GTSNPN and SVGIG (reference sequence). There are 13 residues in the CDR3.

Note on this clone: Sequencing ends 3 residues short of the CDR3 end; the germline J gene provides the rest. The chain recombines TRBV7-3 with TRBJ2-3, with 9 bases aligning to TRBD1. Germline values: CDR1 SGHTA, CDR2 FQGTGA. The CDR3 spans 15 residues. After removal of 8 bases from V and 4 bases from J, the junction contained 10 bases not matched to a gene. CDR3 DNA, as far as it was read: TGTGCCAGCGGCCCAAGGGGACAGGGTGCAGATACG. This codes for CASGPRGQGADT. The full CDR3 reads CASGPRGQGADTQYF.

In the case of this clone: The read terminates 3 residues before the CDR3 end, so the remaining end is supplied by the germline J gene. The chain is built from TRBV5-1 and TRBJ1-6; perhaps TRBD1 as D (6 bases). In germline, CDR1 is SGHRS, CDR2 YFSETQ. This CDR3 comprises 14 residues. Trimming left V 3 bases short and J 7 bases short, with 11 bases between. CDR3 in amino acids: CASSWRQGNSPLHF. Incomplete CDR3 DNA: TGCGCCAGCAGCTGGAGGCAGGGGAATTCACCC. Full variable domain (rest looked up from reference TRBV5-1 and TRBJ1-6): KAGVTQTPRYLIKTRGQQVTLSCSPISGHRSVSWYQQTPGQGLQFLFEYFSETQRNKGNFPGRFSGRQFSNSRSEMNVSTLELGDSALYLCASSWRQGNSPLHFGNGTRLTVT.

A word on this clone: The read ends 3 residues early relative to the CDR3; the germline J gene fills the gap. This chain joins TRBV20-1 and TRBJ1-4; weak D call: TRBD1 (5 bases). This CDR3 has 12 residues. Germline lookup yields CDR1 DFQATT and CDR2 SNEGSKA (reference sequence). CDR3 DNA (partial): TGCAGTGCTAGAGCTGGGGCCAACGTA. Its translation: CSARAGANV. The whole CDR3 reads CSARAGANVLFF.

With respect to this clone: Read coverage stops 3 residues before the CDR3 terminus; the germline J gene supplies the remainder. V and J are TRBV20-1 and TRBJ1-2, with unresolved D. CDR1 and CDR2 (germline): DFQATT, SNEGSKA (reference sequence). Trimming took off 6 bases at V and 1 base at J, with 12 bases between the two ends. This CDR3 comprises 13 residues. Incomplete CDR3 DNA: TGCAGTGCCCAGAAGTCAGATAACTATGGC. This encodes CSAQKSDNYG. The complete CDR3 reads CSAQKSDNYGYTF.

Points on this clone: The read comes to an end 3 residues before the CDR3 does, leaving the germline J gene to fill in the end. The chain carries TRBV10-2 and TRBJ2-1, with D perhaps TRBD1 (7 bases). Trimming pared 6 bases from V and 9 bases from J, leaving 18 bases between. Germline assignment: CDR1 WSHSY and CDR2 SAAADI. The CDR3 length is 14 residues. The DNA read from the CDR3 is TGCGCCAGCAGAGTGGCAGGGGGAGGCACTGAG. Translation gives CASRVAGGGTE. The entire CDR3 reads CASRVAGGGTEQFF.

In the case of this clone: The read finishes 3 residues shy of the CDR3 end, and the germline J gene is used to complete it. The chain couples TRBV7-8 to TRBJ2-1; TRBD2 agrees at 12 bases. Germline lookup yields CDR1 SGHVS and CDR2 FQNEAQ. The V segment lost 3 bases and the J segment 5 bases; nucleotides outside the gene matches: 5. The CDR3 has 16 amino acids. The CDR3 reads CASSLLAGGLDNEQFF. The part of the CDR3 DNA that was read is TGTGCCAGCAGCTTGCTAGCGGGGGGGCTAGACAATGAG.

On this clone itself: The read comes to an end 3 residues before the CDR3 does, leaving the germline J gene to fill in the end. The chain links TRBV19 to TRBJ1-3; D is unclear. V lost 3 bases and J 0 bases, leaving 3 bases between the germline ends. Looked up from germline, CDR1 is LNHDA and CDR2 is SQIVND (reference sequence). The CDR3 consists of 13 residues. The sequenced CDR3 bases are TGTGCCAGTAGTATCCGCTCTGGAAACACC. Translation gives CASSIRSGNT. The complete CDR3 protein is CASSIRSGNTIYF.

Notes on this clone: The CDR3 end falls 3 residues outside the read, so it is completed with the germline J gene. The V gene is TRBV20-1, the J gene TRBJ2-3; possible D gene TRBD1, 6 bases. V lost 5 bases and J lost 1, with 13 bases in between. This CDR3 region has 14 residues. Germline assignment: CDR1 DFQATT and CDR2 SNEGSKA (reference sequence). The sequenced part of the CDR3 DNA is TGCAGTGCTCTGGGACAATTTGGCACAGATACG. The encoded protein is CSALGQFGTDT. The entire CDR3 sequence reads CSALGQFGTDTQYF.

Turning to this clone: The sequenced fragment ends 3 residues before the CDR3 boundary, so the rest is inferred from the germline J gene. This sample includes further DNA sequences coding for the same CDR3. The rearrangement uses TRBV7-2 and TRBJ1-3; possibly TRBD1 for D (5 bases). V lost 1 base and J 5 bases, leaving 12 bases between the germline ends. The germline gives CDR1 SGHTA, CDR2 FQGNSA. CDR3 size: 15 residues. The sequenced CDR3 bases are TGTGCCAGCAGCTTAGGACAGCCGTTTAGAAACACC. It yields the protein CASSLGQPFRNT. The CDR3, in full, reads CASSLGQPFRNTIYF.

Comments on this clone: The read ends 3 residues before the CDR3 terminus; that terminus is restored from the germline J gene. V usage is TRBV7-9 and J usage is TRBJ2-3; D gene unclear. The CDR3 sequence is 13 residues long. The V gene's germline CDR1 is SEHNR and CDR2 FQNEAQ (reference sequence). V gave up 8 bases and J gave up 6 bases, with 15 bases separating them. The CDR3 sequence is CASGPPSTDTQYF. CDR3 DNA, as far as it was read: TGTGCCAGCGGCCCACCGTCCACGGATACG.

Notes on this clone: The read ends 3 residues before the CDR3 terminus; that terminus is restored from the germline J gene. The chain employs TRBV6-4 and TRBJ1-5, with D possibly being TRBD1 (5 bases). Trimming cost V 4 bases and J 7 bases, with 11 bases left between them. Germline V lookup: CDR1 MRHNA, CDR2 SNTAGT. The CDR3 runs 13 residues. This CDR3 is CASSVWGGQPQHF. CDR3 bases read: TGTGCCAGCAGTGTTTGGGGGGGACAGCCC.